This TCR beta chain was profiled in a study of blood T cell repertoires in COVID-19. Study at large: Acute and convalescent COVID-19 samples came from the United States, Italy and Spain. Nucleic acid was either cDNA or gDNA, and it came from T cells, B-cell-depleted T cells, or PBMCs.

Between the trimmed V and J ends, which lost 3 bases and 0 bases, there was a span of 8 bases. CDR1 is SGHVS, CDR2 FQNEAQ, per germline. The CDR3 runs to 15 residues. In the original analysis: Cell counts per sample came from amplifying reference gene primers. Clones were sequenced by immunoSEQ multiplex PCR, and TCRdb holds only the in-frame ones, with some missing. D and trimming come from the DNA, and the V and J calls and clone size come from that table. The profile shows fewer than 150,000 clones, around 87% of them singletons. The TCR sequence derives from a human donor in a cohort sampled during active COVID-19. The chain recombines TRBV7-8 with TRBJ1-4; tentatively, D is TRBD1 (5 bases). The sequenced sample consisted of peripheral blood. Here the CDR3 reads CASSFDSATNEKLFF. In DNA form, the CDR3 reads TGTGCCAGCAGCTTCGACAGTGCAACTAATGAAAAACTGTTTTTT.